This T cell receptor beta chain emerged from a study of technical replicates of blood from a few donors. TCRdb's copy holds only in-frame clones and misses some; the assay was immunoSEQ multiplex PCR. The table includes 65,000 to 70,000 clones, 88% detected once. Details on this clone: Different DNA sequences within this sample yield the same CDR3.

The germline gives CDR1 SGHTA, CDR2 FQGNSA. Germline trimming cut 2 bases from V and 4 bases from J; bases unmatched to any gene: 1. The CDR3 loop spans 13 amino acids. The gene calls are TRBV7-2 and TRBJ2-5, with TRBD2 matching over 7 bases. What was sequenced was PBMCs. This clonotype originated in a human donor in good health. Some clones in this sample may be carry-over from other donors' samples. The CDR3 DNA reads TGTGCCAGCAGCTTATCGGGGGGAGAGACCCAGTACTTC. Amino acid sequence: CASSLSGGETQYF.